This T cell receptor (beta chain) came from a study of shared clonotypes between healthy human individuals. Regarding this clone: The antigen is undetermined.

Some clones are missing from TCRdb's copy, which holds only in-frame ones; the method was immunoSEQ multiplex PCR. This sample has approximately 640,000 clones, with roughly 91% found just once. General study findings and limits: Among donors, clonotype sharing was expected to be affected by sequencing depth.

V shed 1 base and J 4 bases; nucleotides not matched to a gene: 3. Germline loops: CDR1 SGHDT, CDR2 YYEEEE. This CDR3 comprises 15 residues. This clonotype was obtained from a man younger than 30 in good health. Some clones in this sample may be carry-over from other donors' samples. Material: memory CD8+ T cells from PBMCs. Indicated subset: CD45RO+ cells pooled with CCR7-negative TemRA cells. The chain carries TRBV5-6 and TRBJ2-3, with 10 nucleotides matching TRBD2. Here the CDR3 reads CASSLRAGGPDTQYF. The CDR3 DNA sequence: TGTGCCAGCAGCTTGCGAGCGGGAGGGCCAGATACGCAGTATTTT.